This T cell receptor (beta chain) appears in the sequencing data of a study of beta chain features in type 1 diabetes. Reverse transcribing all isolated RNA meant expressed TCRB transcripts were sequenced. Clones were sequenced by immunoSEQ multiplex PCR, and TCRdb holds only the in-frame ones, with some missing. The sample lists about 360,000 clones; roughly 12% were seen once. J lost 3 bases, V lost 6 bases, and 9 bases had no gene match. The germline V gene has CDR1 MDHEN and CDR2 SYDVKM. The length of the CDR3 is 15 residues. Sorted cells reached over 98% purity in every population. This clonotype was sampled from a man younger than 35 in good health. The source material was naive CD4+ T cells from blood. This sequence joins TRBV28 and TRBJ2-7, with 9 bases fitting TRBD1. CDR3 bases: TGTGCCAGCAGGTACAACCGGGACAGGGTCTACGAGCAGTACTTC. This codes for CASRYNRDRVYEQYF.